A single sample gave rise to the 11 T cell receptor beta chains below, sequenced in a study of blood T cells in healthy people across ages. A sample-barcoded 5' primer and a J-beta primer mix were used in a second PCR of roughly 6 to 11 cycles. Each CDR3 protein gets one entry after TCRdb re-called the 5' RACE reads with MiXCR. The repertoire holds some 1.4 million distinct CDR3 sequences, with about 40% as singletons. Sequenced input: blood. These receptors were obtained from a young woman in good health.

This chain connects TRBV20-1 to TRBJ1-5, with 11 bases lining up with TRBD1. V shed 3 bases and J 0 bases; nucleotides not matched to a gene: 7. CDR1 is DFQATT and CDR2 is SNEGSKA in the germline V gene (reference sequence). The CDR3 is made up of 17 amino acids. This CDR3 is CSAREGQGDYSNQPQHF. CDR3 DNA sequence: TGCAGTGCTAGGGAGGGACAGGGGGACTATAGCAATCAGCCCCAGCATTTT.

In this sample, this clonotype turned up a few times. In DNA, the CDR3 is TGTGCCAGCAGCGTAGCGGGAGAAGAGACCCAGTACTTC. It is translated as CASSVAGEETQYF. The chain couples TRBV9 to TRBJ2-5, with a possible D match to TRBD2 (6 bases). The V gene lost 0 bases and the J gene lost 3 bases, with 6 bases spanning the gap. Germline V gene lookup returns CDR1 SGDLS and CDR2 YYNGEE. The CDR3 contains 13 residues. Variable domain in full (rest from reference TRBV9 and TRBJ2-5): DSGVTQTPKHLITATGQRVTLRCSPRSGDLSVYWYQQSLDQGLQFLIQYYNGEERAKGNILERFSAQQFPDLHSELNLSSLELGDSALYFCASSVAGEETQYFGPGTRLLVL.

The chain joins TRBV4-1 to TRBJ1-2; TRBD1 matches 9 bases. Trimming took 0 bases from V and 8 from J; bases not matched to a gene: 13. From germline, CDR1 is MGHRA and CDR2 YSYEKL. The CDR3 has 17 amino acids. The CDR3 DNA sequence: TGCGCCAGCAGCCAAGAGGTGGGGAAAAACAGGGGGCTAGGCTACACCTTC. Translation gives CASSQEVGKNRGLGYTF.

Only a few counts were recorded for this clonotype. The chain carries TRBV29-1 and TRBJ2-2; D is perhaps TRBD2 (5 bases). CDR1 and CDR2 from the germline V gene are SQVTM and ANQGSEA. The CDR3 covers 13 residues. The ends were cut back, 6 bases at V and 3 bases at J, with 11 bases in the middle. CDR3 nucleotides: TGCAGCGTCCGCGGACTTTACACCGGGGAGCTGTTTTTT. Amino acids: CSVRGLYTGELFF.

This clonotype was seen a few times. The CDR3 DNA reads TGTGCCAGCAGCCGGACCCACAGGGGCACCTACGAGCAGTACTTC. Translating it yields CASSRTHRGTYEQYF. The V call is TRBV6-5, the J call TRBJ2-7, with TRBD1 matching over 7 bases. The germline V gene encodes CDR1 MNHEY and CDR2 SVGAGI. V was clipped by 6 bases and J by 2 bases; unmatched bases: 10. This CDR3 region has 15 residues.

The V gene is TRBV4-1, the J gene TRBJ1-1, with a weak D call TRBD1 (6 bases). CDR3 length: 16 residues. Trimming took 1 base from V and 3 from J, leaving 15 bases between them. Germline V gives CDR1 MGHRA, CDR2 YSYEKL. The DNA for the CDR3 is TGCGCCAGCAGCCAAGGCCGGGGGCGAGGGCACACTGAAGCTTTCTTT. It encodes CASSQGRGRGHTEAFF.

This chain uses TRBV2 with TRBJ1-2; D gene ambiguous. Trimming removed 2 bases from V and 8 bases from J, with 12 bases in between. In germline, CDR1 is SNHLY, CDR2 FYNNEI. The CDR3 sequence is 13 residues long. Written as DNA, the CDR3 is TGTGCCAGCAGTGAATTGGTCCGCGGGGGCTACACCTTC. Translation: CASSELVRGGYTF.

This rearrangement joins TRBV3-1 to TRBJ2-4, with a tentative D call TRBD1 (5 bases). CDR3 length equals 14 residues. Germline assignment: CDR1 LGHDT and CDR2 YNNKEL (reference sequence). V gave up 0 bases and J gave up 10 bases, with 13 bases separating them. For the CDR3, the DNA is TGTGCCAGCAGCCAAGATTTAACAGGCGGAATTCAGTACTTC. It codes for CASSQDLTGGIQYF.

V usage is TRBV20-1 and J usage is TRBJ2-3; D remains unclear. Trimming removed 8 bases at V and 5 bases at J, with 17 bases between. The CDR3 covers 13 residues. Germline V gene sequence: CDR1 DFQATT, CDR2 SNEGSKA (reference sequence). The chain's CDR3 is CSTLLGIVDTQYF. CDR3 coding DNA: TGCAGTACCCTTCTTGGGATCGTAGATACGCAGTATTTT.

Only a few counts were recorded for this clonotype. The chain carries TRBV18 and TRBJ2-6; no definite D call. Germline-derived CDR1 and CDR2 are KGHSH and LQKENI. This CDR3 comprises 16 residues. V lost 4 bases to trimming and J lost 0 bases, with 10 bases between them. The CDR3 coding sequence is TGTGCCAGCTCACTCACCCCGGGCTCTGGGGCCAACGTCCTGACTTTC. Protein: CASSLTPGSGANVLTF.

V gene TRBV9 combines with J gene TRBJ2-1, with TRBD2 matching over 12 bases. V lost 0 bases to trimming and J lost 7 bases; unmatched junction nucleotides: 8. Germline V lookup: CDR1 SGDLS, CDR2 YYNGEE. The CDR3 is made up of 17 amino acids. In nucleotides, the CDR3 is TGTGCCAGCAGCGTAGCCCCTAGCGGGAGGGCCTTTAATGAGCAGTTCTTC. This gives the protein CASSVAPSGRAFNEQFF.